This TCR beta chain was sequenced for a study of blood T cell repertoires in COVID-19. Clinical history reported by participants formed the basis on which cohorts were assigned. Cohort 3 donors were reported recovered after two negative PCRs, clearance, or symptom resolution. Assay: immunoSEQ multiplex PCR; the TCRdb copy retains only in-frame clones and omits some. The data contain some 130,000 clones, around nine tenths of them seen just once; the ten biggest clones take up around 2.3%. Trimming at V came to 6 bases and at J to 0 bases, leaving 3 bases not matched to a gene. CDR3 length: 15 residues. CDR1 and CDR2 (germline): SNHLY, FYNNEI.

The clonotype was recovered from a woman in her forties or fifties who had recovered from COVID-19. Sample: PBMCs or T cells enriched from blood (not recorded which). V and J are TRBV2 and TRBJ1-4; the match to TRBD1 covers 8 bases. The CDR3 is CASRTGVATNEKLFF. CDR3 in DNA: TGTGCCAGCAGGACAGGGGTTGCAACTAATGAAAAACTGTTTTTT. Full variable domain (outside the CDR3, taken from reference TRBV2 and TRBJ1-4): EPEVTQTPSHQVTQMGQEVILRCVPISNHLYFYWYRQILGQKVEFLVSFYNNEISEKSEIFDDQFSVERPDGSNFTLKIRSTKLEDSAMYFCASRTGVATNEKLFFGSGTQLSVL.